Included here is one TCR beta chain sequence, with context. Replicate sorted-subset PCRs were loaded with around 220 ng DNA, roughly 33,000 T cell genomes. The assay was immunoSEQ multiplex PCR, and TCRdb's table has in-frame clones only and misses some. The sample has around 2,000,000 clones; roughly 95% are singletons. After removal of 4 bases from V and 5 bases from J, the junction contained 11 bases not matched to a gene. Germline loops: CDR1 SGDLS, CDR2 YYNGEE. CDR3 length equals 16 residues. This specimen comes from a study of shared clonotypes between healthy human individuals. The V and J genes are TRBV9 and TRBJ2-5, with 10 bases lining up with TRBD2. Sequencing was carried out using naive CD4+ T cells sorted from blood. Stated subset: CD45RA+ positively selected. The clonotype was recovered from a man younger than 35 in good health. The CDR3 loop is CASSPTSGGAAETQYF. Here the CDR3 DNA reads TGTGCCAGCAGCCCAACCAGCGGGGGGGCCGCTGAGACCCAGTACTTC.